The T cell receptor beta chain described here comes from a study of cytomegalovirus exposure and HLA in healthy donors. Study-level information: Samples from HLA-typed donors yielded approximately 80 million unique TCRs in an early data release.

Trimming left V 7 bases short and J 0 bases short, with 9 bases between. The CDR3 loop spans 14 amino acids. Germline CDR1 is SNHLY and CDR2 is FYNNEI. Amplification used 60 Vbeta primers and 13 Jbeta primers. Only in-frame clones appear in the TCRdb table, and some are missing; sequencing was by immunoSEQ multiplex PCR. The table has 150,000 to 200,000 clones, more than 65% seen once. Material: PBMCs. The chain uses TRBV2 and TRBJ1-4; D might be TRBD1 (5 bases). This TCR was sampled from a woman aged 25-40 years in good health and CMV-seropositive. The CDR3 is CASKGDTTNEKLFF. DNA of the CDR3: TGTGCCAGCAAAGGGGATACAACTAATGAAAAACTGTTTTTT.